This T cell receptor beta chain was sequenced in a study of neurological immune-mediated disorders. Study-level points and caveats: None of the CDR3 amino acid sequences found in expanded clones was shared across subjects. This suggests that the TCR-beta repertoires were private in all groups.

Maryland, USA blood bank volunteers served as healthy controls. The T cells used for sorted libraries numbered roughly 910,000, either CD4+ or CD8+. As for this clonotype: Antigen specificity is unknown.

The CDR3 runs to 15 residues. Trimming pared 4 bases from V and 4 bases from J, leaving 15 bases between. The germline CDR1 and CDR2 sequences are SGDLS and YYNGEE. It was by 5'RACE with 10-nucleotide random UMIs that the cDNA was made. MiXCR, run by TCRdb on the 5' RACE reads, gives a single entry per CDR3 protein. This sample carries around 20,000 distinct CDR3 sequences, roughly 6.2% of them seen once, and the ten largest clones take around 41%. The origin of this receptor is a man between 18 and 29 years old in good health. V is TRBV9 and J is TRBJ2-1; D might be TRBD2 (5 bases). The sample taken for sequencing was CD8+ T cells from blood. CDR3 nucleotides: TGTGCCAGCAGCTACTCTAGCTGGTATTACAATGAGCAGTTCTTC. The encoded protein is CASSYSSWYYNEQFF. The full variable domain, in which reference TRBV9 and TRBJ2-1 provide the parts outside the CDR3, is DSGVTQTPKHLITATGQRVTLRCSPRSGDLSVYWYQQSLDQGLQFLIQYYNGEERAKGNILERFSAQQFPDLHSELNLSSLELGDSALYFCASSYSSWYYNEQFFGPGTRLTVL.